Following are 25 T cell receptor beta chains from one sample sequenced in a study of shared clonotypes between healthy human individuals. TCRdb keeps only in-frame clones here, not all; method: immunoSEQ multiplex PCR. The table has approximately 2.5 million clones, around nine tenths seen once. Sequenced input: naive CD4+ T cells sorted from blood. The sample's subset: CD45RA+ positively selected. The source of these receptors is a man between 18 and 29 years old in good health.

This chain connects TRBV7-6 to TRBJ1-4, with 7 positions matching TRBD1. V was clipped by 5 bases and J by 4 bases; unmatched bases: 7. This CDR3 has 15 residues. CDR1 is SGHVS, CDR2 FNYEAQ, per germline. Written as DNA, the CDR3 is TGTGCCAGCAGCCAGGGACAGAAGTTTAATGAAAAACTGTTTTTT. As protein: CASSQGQKFNEKLFF.

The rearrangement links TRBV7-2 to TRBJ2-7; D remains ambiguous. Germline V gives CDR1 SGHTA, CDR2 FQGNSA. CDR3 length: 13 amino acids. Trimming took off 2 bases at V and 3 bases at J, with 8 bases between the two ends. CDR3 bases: TGTGCCAGCAGCTTAAACGGCTACTACGAGCAGTACTTC. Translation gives CASSLNGYYEQYF.

CDR3 sequence reads: CAISEGRWDQETQYF. The CDR3 DNA is TGTGCCATCAGTGAGGGCCGGTGGGACCAAGAGACCCAGTACTTC. The gene calls are TRBV10-3 and TRBJ2-5; D not certain. Germline V gives CDR1 ENHRY, CDR2 SYGVKD. V dropped 2 bases and J dropped 0 bases, with 10 bases sitting between them. The CDR3 runs to 15 residues.

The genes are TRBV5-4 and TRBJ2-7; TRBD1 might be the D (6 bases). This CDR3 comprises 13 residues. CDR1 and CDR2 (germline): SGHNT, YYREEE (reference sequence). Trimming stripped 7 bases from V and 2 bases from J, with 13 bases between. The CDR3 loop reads CASGYRDTYEQYF. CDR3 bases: TGTGCCAGCGGTTACAGGGACACCTACGAGCAGTACTTC.

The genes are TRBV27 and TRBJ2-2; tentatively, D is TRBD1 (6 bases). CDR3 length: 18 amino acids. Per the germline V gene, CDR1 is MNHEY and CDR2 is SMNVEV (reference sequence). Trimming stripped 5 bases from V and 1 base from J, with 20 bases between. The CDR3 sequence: CASSARDPIGGNTGELFF. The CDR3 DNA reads TGTGCCAGCAGTGCCCGGGACCCTATAGGGGGGAACACCGGGGAGCTGTTTTTT.

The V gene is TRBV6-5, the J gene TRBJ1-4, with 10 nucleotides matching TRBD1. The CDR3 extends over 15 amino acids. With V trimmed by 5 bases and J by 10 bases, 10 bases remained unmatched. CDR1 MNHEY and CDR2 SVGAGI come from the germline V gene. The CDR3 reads CASSNDRGLFIKLFF. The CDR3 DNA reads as TGTGCCAGCAGTAACGACAGGGGGCTCTTCATAAAACTGTTTTTT.

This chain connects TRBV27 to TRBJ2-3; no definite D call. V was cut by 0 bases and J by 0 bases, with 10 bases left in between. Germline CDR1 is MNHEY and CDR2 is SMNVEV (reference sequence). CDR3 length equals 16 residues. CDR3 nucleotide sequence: TGTGCCAGCAGTTTATCGAGGAGTCTTAGCACAGATACGCAGTATTTT. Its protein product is CASSLSRSLSTDTQYF.

DNA for the CDR3: TGTGCCAGCAGCTTAGGGGCTGAACGCTACAATGAGCAGTTCTTC. The encoded protein is CASSLGAERYNEQFF. This sequence joins TRBV7-2 and TRBJ2-1; D unclear. V lost 1 base and J 3 bases, leaving 10 bases between the germline ends. CDR3 length equals 15 residues. Germline CDR1 reads SGHTA; CDR2 reads FQGNSA. The full variable domain, rest sourced from reference TRBV7-2 and TRBJ2-1, is GAGVSQSPSNKVTEKGKDVELRCDPISGHTALYWYRQSLGQGLEFLIYFQGNSAPDKSGLPSDRFSAERTGGSVSTLTIQRTQQEDSAVYLCASSLGAERYNEQFFGPGTRLTVL.

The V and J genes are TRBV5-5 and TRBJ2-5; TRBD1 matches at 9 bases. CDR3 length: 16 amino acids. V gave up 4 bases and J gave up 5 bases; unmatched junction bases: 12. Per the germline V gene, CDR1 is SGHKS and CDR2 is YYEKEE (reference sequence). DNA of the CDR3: TGTGCCAGCAGCCCCAACAACAGGGGGCGGATGGAGACCCAGTACTTC. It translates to CASSPNNRGRMETQYF.

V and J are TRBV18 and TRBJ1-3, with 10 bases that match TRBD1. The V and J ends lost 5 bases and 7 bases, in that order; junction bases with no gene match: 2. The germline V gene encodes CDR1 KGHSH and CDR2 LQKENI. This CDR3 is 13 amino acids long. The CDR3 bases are TGTGCCAGCTCAGCGGACAGGGGGAACACCATATATTTT. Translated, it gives CASSADRGNTIYF. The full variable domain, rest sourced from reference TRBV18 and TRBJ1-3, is NAGVMQNPRHLVRRRGQEARLRCSPMKGHSHVYWYRQLPEEGLKFMVYLQKENIIDESGMPKERFSAEFPKEGPSILRIQQVVRGDSAAYFCASSADRGNTIYFGEGSWLTVV.

CDR3 in amino acids: CASGSGAEAYNEQFF. CDR3 coding DNA: TGTGCCAGCGGTTCGGGAGCGGAAGCCTACAATGAGCAGTTCTTC. The chain uses TRBV6-8 and TRBJ2-1, with a possible D match to TRBD2 (6 bases). Germline-derived CDR1 and CDR2 are MNHGY and SAAAGT. There are 15 residues in the CDR3. The V and J ends lost 8 bases and 2 bases respectively, with 16 bases between them.

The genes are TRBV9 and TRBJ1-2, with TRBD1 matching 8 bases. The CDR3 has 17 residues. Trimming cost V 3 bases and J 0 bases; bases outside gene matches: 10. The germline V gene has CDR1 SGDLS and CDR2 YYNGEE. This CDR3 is CASSGITGGVTNYGYTF. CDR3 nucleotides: TGTGCCAGCAGCGGAATAACAGGGGGGGTTACTAACTATGGCTACACCTTC.

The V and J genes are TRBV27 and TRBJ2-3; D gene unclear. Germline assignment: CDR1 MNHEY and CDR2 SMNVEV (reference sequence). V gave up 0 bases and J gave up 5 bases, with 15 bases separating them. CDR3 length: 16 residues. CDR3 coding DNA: TGTGCCAGCAGTTTATCTTCCCTCTCAAATGGAGATACGCAGTATTTT. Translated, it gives CASSLSSLSNGDTQYF.

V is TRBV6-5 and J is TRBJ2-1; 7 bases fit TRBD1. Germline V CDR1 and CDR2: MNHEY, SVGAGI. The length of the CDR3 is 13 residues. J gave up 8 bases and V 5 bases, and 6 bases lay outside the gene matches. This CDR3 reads CASSKQGLDEQFF. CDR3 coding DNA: TGTGCCAGCAGTAAACAGGGGCTGGATGAGCAGTTCTTC.

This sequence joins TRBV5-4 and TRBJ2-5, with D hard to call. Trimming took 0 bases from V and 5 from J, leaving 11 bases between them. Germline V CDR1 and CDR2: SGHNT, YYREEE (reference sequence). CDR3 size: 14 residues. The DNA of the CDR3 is TGTGCCAGCAGCTTGGGGCTCCTTCGGGAGACCCAGTACTTC. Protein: CASSLGLLRETQYF. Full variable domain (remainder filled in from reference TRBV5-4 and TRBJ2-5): ETGVTQSPTHLIKTRGQQVTLRCSSQSGHNTVSWYQQALGQGPQFIFQYYREEENGRGNFPPRFSGLQFPNYSSELNVNALELDDSALYLCASSLGLLRETQYFGPGTRLLVL.

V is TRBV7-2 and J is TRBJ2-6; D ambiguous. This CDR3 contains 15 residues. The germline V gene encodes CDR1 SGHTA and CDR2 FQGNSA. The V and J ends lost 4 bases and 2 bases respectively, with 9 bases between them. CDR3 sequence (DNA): TGTGCCAGCAGCTATTGGGGTGCTGGGGCCAACGTCCTGACTTTC. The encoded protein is CASSYWGAGANVLTF.

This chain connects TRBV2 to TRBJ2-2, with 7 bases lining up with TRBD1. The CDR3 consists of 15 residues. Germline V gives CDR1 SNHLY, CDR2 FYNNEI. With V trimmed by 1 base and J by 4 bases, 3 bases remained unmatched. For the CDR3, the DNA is TGTGCCAGCAGTGAAGTTTACAGGGGCACCGGGGAGCTGTTTTTT. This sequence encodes CASSEVYRGTGELFF.

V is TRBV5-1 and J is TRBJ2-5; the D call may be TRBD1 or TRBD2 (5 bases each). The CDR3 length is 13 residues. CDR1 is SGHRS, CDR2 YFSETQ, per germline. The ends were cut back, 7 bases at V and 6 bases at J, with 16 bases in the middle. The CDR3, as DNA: TGCGCCAGCGCCGGGGACGTCGAAAAGACCCAGTACTTC. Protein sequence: CASAGDVEKTQYF.

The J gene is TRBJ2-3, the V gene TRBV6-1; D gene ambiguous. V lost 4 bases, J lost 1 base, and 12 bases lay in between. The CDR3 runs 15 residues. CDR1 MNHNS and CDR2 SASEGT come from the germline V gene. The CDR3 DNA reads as TGTGCCAGCAGTGCTGTTAGGATGGGCACAGATACGCAGTATTTT. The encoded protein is CASSAVRMGTDTQYF.

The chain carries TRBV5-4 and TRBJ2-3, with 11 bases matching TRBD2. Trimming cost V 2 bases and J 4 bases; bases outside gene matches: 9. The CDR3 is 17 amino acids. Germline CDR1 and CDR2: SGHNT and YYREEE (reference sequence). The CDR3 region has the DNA TGTGCCAGCAGCTTCCCCGCTAGCGGGGGGAGGGCAGATACGCAGTATTTT. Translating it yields CASSFPASGGRADTQYF.

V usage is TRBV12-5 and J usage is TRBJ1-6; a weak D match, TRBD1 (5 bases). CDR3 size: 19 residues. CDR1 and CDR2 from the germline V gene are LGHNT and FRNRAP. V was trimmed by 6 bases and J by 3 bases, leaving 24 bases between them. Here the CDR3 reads CASGLSLGVRAGYNSPLHF. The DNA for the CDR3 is TGTGCTAGTGGCCTCTCCTTGGGGGTTAGGGCCGGCTATAATTCACCCCTCCACTTT.

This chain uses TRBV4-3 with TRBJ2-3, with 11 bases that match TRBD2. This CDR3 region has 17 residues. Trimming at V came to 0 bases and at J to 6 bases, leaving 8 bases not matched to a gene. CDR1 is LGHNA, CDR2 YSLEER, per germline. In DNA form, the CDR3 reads TGCGCCAGCAGCCAAGATTTTCTAGCGGGAGGAGTCGATACGCAGTATTTT. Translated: CASSQDFLAGGVDTQYF.

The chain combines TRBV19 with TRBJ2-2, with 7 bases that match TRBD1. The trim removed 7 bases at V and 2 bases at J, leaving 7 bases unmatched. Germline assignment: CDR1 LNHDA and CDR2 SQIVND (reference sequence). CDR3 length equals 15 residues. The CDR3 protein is CASTSLGGNTGELFF. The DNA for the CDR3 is TGTGCCAGTACATCTTTAGGGGGCAACACCGGGGAGCTGTTTTTT.

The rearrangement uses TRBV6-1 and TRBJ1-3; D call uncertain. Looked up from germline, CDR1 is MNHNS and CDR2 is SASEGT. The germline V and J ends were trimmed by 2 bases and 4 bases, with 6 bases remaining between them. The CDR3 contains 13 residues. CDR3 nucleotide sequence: TGTGCCAGCAGTGAAAACGCGGGAAACACCATATATTTT. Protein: CASSENAGNTIYF.

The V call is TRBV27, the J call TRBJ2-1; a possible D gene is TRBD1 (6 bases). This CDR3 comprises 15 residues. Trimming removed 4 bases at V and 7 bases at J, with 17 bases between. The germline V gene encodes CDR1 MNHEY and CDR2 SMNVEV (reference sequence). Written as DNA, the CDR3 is TGTGCCAGCAGTTCCCGCAGGGGCCGCCTTAATGAGCAGTTCTTC. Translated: CASSSRRGRLNEQFF.